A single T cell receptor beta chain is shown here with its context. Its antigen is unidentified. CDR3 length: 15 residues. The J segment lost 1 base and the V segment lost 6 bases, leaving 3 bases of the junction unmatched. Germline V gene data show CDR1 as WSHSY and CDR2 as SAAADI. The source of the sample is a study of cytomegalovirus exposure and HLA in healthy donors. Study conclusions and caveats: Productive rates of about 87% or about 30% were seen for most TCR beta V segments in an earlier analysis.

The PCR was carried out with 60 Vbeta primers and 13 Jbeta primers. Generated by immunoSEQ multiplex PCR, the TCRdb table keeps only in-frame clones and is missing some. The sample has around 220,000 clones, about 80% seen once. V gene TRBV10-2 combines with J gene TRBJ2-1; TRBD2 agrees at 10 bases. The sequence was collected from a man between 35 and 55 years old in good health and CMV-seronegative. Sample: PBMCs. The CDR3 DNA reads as TGCGCCAGCAGGCAGCGGGAGGGGTCCTACAATGAGCAGTTCTTC. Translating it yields CASRQREGSYNEQFF.